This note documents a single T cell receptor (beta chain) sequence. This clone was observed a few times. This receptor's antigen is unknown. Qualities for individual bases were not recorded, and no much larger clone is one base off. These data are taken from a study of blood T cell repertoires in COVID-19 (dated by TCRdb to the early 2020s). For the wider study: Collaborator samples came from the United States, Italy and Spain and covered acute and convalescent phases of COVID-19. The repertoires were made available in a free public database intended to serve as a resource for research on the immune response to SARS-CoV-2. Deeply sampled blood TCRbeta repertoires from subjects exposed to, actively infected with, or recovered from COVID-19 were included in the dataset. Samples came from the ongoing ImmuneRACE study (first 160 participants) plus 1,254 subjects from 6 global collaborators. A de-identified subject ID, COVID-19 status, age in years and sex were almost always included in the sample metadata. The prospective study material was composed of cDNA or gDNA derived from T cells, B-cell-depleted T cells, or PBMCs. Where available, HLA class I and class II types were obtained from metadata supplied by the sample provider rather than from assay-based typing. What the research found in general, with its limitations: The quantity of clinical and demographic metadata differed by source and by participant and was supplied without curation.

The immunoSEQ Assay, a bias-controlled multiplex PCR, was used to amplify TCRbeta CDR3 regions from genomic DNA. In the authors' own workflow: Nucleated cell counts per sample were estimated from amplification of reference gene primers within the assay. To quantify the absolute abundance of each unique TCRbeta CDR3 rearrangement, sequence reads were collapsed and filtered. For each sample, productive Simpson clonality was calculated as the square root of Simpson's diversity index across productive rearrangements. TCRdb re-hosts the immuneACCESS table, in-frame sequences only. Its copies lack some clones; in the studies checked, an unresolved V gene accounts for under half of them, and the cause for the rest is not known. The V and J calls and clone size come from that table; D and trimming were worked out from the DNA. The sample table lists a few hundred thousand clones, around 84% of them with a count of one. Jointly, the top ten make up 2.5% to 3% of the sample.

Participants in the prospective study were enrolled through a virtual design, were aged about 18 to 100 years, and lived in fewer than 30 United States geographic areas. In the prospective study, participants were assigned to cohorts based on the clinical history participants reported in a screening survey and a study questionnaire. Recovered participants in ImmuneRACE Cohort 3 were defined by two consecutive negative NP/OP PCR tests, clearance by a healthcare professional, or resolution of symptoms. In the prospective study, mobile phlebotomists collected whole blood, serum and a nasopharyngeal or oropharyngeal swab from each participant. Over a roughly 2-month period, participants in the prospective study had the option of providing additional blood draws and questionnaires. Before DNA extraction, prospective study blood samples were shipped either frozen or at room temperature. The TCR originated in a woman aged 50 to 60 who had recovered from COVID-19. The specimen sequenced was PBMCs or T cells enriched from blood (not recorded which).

In nucleotide form, the sequence is TGTGCCAGCTCACCACCGCTTTTAGCGGGAGTCATCGAGCAGTTCTTC. Its protein reads: CASSPPLLAGVIEQFF. The rearranged chain carries TRBV18 and TRBJ2-1, with TRBD2 matching 9 junction bases. Based on the germline V gene, the CDR1 and CDR2 sequences are KGHSH and LQKENI. The CDR3 measures 16 amino acids from cysteine to phenylalanine. The entry retains the CDR3 DNA only, 48 bases that are in frame from base 1. V trim: 0 bases; J trim: 10 bases; unmatched bases: 10.